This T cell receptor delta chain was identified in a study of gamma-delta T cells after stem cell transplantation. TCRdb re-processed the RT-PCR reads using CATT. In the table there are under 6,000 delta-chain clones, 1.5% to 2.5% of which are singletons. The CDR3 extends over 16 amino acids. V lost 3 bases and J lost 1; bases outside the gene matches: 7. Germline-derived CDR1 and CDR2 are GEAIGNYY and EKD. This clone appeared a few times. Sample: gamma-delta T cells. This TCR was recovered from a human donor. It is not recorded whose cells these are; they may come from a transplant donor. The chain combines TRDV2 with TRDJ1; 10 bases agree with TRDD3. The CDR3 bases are TGTGCCTGTGACCGCGTACTGGGGGATTCCACCGATAAACTCATCTTT. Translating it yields CACDRVLGDSTDKLIF.